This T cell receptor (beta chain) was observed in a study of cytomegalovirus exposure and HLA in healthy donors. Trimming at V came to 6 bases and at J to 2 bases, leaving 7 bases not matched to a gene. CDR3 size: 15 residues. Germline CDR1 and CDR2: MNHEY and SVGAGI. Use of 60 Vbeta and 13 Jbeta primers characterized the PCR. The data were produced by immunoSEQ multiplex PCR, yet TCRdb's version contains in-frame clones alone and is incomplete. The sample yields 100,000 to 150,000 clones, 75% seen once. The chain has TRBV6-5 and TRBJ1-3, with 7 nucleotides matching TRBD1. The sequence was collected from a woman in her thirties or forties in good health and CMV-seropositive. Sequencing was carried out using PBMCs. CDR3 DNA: TGTGCCAGCAGCCAAACAGGGGTTACTGGAAACACCATATATTTT. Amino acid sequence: CASSQTGVTGNTIYF.